This is a list of T cell receptor beta chains from one sample in a study of preoperative IRX-2 immunotherapy in early breast cancer. Using immunoSEQ multiplex PCR, the repertoire was profiled, and TCRdb retains in-frame clones only, with some absent. There are 30,000 to 45,000 clones in the sample; about four fifths occur only once, and about 1.5% lies in the top ten. The sequenced sample was lymph node tissue, obtained after IRX-2 immunotherapy. These receptors were taken from a human donor with breast cancer. CDR3s include the opening cysteine and the closing phenylalanine or tryptophan. D genes are given only for firm matches. For some rows the clone size is stated as once, few or many, or as a class when expanded; others skip it.

TRBV29-1	TRBJ1-2	-	-	TGCAGCGCGGGGACCGACGGCGAAGGCTACACCTTC	CSAGTDGEGYTF
TRBV7-1	TRBJ1-2	-	-	TGTGCCAGCAGCTTACTCGCGCCAGGGAATAGTAACTATGGCTACACCTTC	CASSLLAPGNSNYGYTF
TRBV28	TRBJ1-4	-	-	TGTGCCAGCAGTATCAGGGCGGGTAATGAAAAACTGTTTTTT	CASSIRAGNEKLFF
TRBV5-1	TRBJ1-2	TRBD1	-	TGCGCCTCCTCATTCGACAGGGTATCCGCGGGTGGCTACACCTTC	CASSFDRVSAGGYTF
TRBV19	TRBJ1-5	-	-	TGTGCCAGTAGTATAGACGACTATAGCAATCAGCCCCAGCATTTT	CASSIDDYSNQPQHF
TRBV11-3	TRBJ1-2	TRBD1	-	TGTGCCAGCAGCTTCGGGACAGTCAAGGGGGATGGCTACACCTTC	CASSFGTVKGDGYTF
TRBV6-8	TRBJ1-1	-	-	TGTGCCAGCAGCGCAGGAGGGATAGGGTTTATCACTGAAGCTTTCTTT	CASSAGGIGFITEAFF
TRBV11-3	TRBJ2-1	-	-	TGTGCCAGCAGCTTACAATCCCTTTTTTACAATGAGCAGTTCTTC	CASSLQSLFYNEQFF
TRBV4-1	TRBJ2-1	-	-	TGCGCCAGCAGCCAAGATAGTGCAGGTCTCTACAATGAGCAGTTCTTC	CASSQDSAGLYNEQFF
TRBV6-8	TRBJ2-7	TRBD2	-	TGTGCCAGCAGTGGAGCGGGGGGGCCCTACGAGCAGTACTTC	CASSGAGGPYEQYF
TRBV18	TRBJ2-1	-	few	TGTGCCAGCTCACCGGGAGCCAGGGAGCAGTTCTTC	CASSPGAREQFF
TRBV19	TRBJ1-2	TRBD1	-	TGTGCCAGTACTCAGGGGGCTTTAGGCTATGGCTACACCTTC	CASTQGALGYGYTF
TRBV5-1	TRBJ1-3	TRBD1	-	TGCGCCAGCAGCCGGTCGGCAGGGGGCCCTGGAAACACCATATATTTT	CASSRSAGGPGNTIYF